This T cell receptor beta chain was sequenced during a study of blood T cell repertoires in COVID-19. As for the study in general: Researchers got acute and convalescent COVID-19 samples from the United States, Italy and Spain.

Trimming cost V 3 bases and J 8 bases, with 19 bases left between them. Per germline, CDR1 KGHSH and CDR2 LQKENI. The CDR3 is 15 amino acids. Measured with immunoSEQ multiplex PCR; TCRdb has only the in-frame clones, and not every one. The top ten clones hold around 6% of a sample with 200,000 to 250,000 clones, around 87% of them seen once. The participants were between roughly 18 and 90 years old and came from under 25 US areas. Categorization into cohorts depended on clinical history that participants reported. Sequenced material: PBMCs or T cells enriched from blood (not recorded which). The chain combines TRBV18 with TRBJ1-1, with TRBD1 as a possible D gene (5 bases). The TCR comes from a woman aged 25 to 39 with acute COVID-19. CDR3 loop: CASSPRERGDEEAFF. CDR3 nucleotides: TGTGCCAGCTCACCTCGGGAACGGGGGGACGAAGAAGCTTTCTTT.